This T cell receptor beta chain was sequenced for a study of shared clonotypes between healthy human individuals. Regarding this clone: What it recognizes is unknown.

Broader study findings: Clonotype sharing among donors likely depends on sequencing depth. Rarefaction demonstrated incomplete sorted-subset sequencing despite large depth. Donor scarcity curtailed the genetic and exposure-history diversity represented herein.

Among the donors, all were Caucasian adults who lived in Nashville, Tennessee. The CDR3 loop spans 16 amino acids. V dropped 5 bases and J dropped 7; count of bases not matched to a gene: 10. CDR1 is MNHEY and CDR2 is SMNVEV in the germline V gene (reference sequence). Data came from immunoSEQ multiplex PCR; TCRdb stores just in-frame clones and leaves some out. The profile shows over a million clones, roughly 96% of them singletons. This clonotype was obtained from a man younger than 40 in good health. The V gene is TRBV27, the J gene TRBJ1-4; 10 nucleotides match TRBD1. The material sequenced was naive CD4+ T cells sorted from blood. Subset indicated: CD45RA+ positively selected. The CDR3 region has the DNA TGTGCCAGCAGTCGCTGGCCGGGACAGGGGTCTGAAAAACTGTTTTTT. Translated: CASSRWPGQGSEKLFF. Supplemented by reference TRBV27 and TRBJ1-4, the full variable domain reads EAQVTQNPRYLITVTGKKLTVTCSQNMNHEYMSWYRQDPGLGLRQIYYSMNVEVTDKGDVPEGYKVSRKEKRNFPLILESPSPNQTSLYFCASSRWPGQGSEKLFFGSGTQLSVL.